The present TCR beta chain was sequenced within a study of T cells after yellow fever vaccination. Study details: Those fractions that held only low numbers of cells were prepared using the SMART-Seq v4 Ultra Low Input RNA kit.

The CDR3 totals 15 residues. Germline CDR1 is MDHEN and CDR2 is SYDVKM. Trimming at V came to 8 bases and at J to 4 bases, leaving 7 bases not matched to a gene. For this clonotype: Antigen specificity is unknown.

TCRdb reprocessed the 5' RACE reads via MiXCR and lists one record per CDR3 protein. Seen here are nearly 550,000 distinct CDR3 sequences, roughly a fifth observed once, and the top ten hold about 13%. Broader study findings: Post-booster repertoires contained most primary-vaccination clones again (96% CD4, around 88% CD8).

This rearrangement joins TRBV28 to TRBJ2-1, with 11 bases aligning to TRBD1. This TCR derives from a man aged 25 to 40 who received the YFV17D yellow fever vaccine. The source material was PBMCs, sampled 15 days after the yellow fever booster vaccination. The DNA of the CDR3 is TGTGCCAGCCGGGTCGGGACAGGGGGTTACAATGAGCAGTTCTTC. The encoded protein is CASRVGTGGYNEQFF. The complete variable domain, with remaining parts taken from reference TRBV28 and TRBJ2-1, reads DVKVTQSSRYLVKRTGEKVFLECVQDMDHENMFWYRQDPGLGLRLIYFSYDVKMKEKGDIPEGYSVSREKKERFSLILESASTNQTSMYLCASRVGTGGYNEQFFGPGTRLTVL.